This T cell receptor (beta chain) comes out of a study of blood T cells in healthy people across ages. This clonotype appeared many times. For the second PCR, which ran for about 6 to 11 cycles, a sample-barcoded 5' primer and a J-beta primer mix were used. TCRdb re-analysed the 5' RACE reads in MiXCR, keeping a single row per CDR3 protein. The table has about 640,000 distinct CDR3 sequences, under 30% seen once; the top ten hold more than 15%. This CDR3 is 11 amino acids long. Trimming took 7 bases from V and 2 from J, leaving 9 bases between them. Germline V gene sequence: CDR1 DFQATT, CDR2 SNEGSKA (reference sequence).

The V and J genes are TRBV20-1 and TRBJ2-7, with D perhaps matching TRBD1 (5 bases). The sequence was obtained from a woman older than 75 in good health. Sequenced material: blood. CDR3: CSVRTTYEQYF. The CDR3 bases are TGCAGTGTTAGGACAACCTACGAGCAGTACTTC.